This passage covers 2 T cell receptor beta chains from one sample sequenced in a study of blood T cell repertoires in COVID-19. TCRdb keeps only in-frame clones here, not all; method: immunoSEQ multiplex PCR. The table lists over 200,000 clones, 80% to 85% of them singletons. Material for sequencing was PBMCs or T cells enriched from blood (not recorded which). The receptor source for this set is a woman between 35 and 50 years old who had recovered from COVID-19.

This clone was counted a single time. The J gene is TRBJ2-1, the V gene TRBV9; 8 nucleotides line up with TRBD1. Germline lookup yields CDR1 SGDLS and CDR2 YYNGEE. With V trimmed by 4 bases and J by 6 bases, 6 bases remained unmatched. This CDR3 is built from 14 residues. CDR3 sequence reads: CASSTGQGRNEQFF. The CDR3 DNA is TGTGCCAGCAGCACCGGACAGGGTCGCAATGAGCAGTTCTTC. The full variable domain, with the rest looked up from reference TRBV9 and TRBJ2-1, is DSGVTQTPKHLITATGQRVTLRCSPRSGDLSVYWYQQSLDQGLQFLIQYYNGEERAKGNILERFSAQQFPDLHSELNLSSLELGDSALYFCASSTGQGRNEQFFGPGTRLTVL.

The chain couples TRBV11-2 to TRBJ2-2; 7 bases are a match to TRBD2. Germline V lookup: CDR1 SGHAT, CDR2 FQNNGV. V shed 6 bases and J 0 bases; nucleotides not matched to a gene: 13. The length of the CDR3 is 18 residues. The CDR3 coding sequence is TGTGCCAGCAGGGCGACGGGACTATTTTCCCCGAACACCGGGGAGCTGTTTTTT. Its translation is CASRATGLFSPNTGELFF.